A single TCR beta chain is shown here with its context. Its antigen is unidentified. This sequence is one base from a far larger clone and is likely a read error. The sequence runs out 3 residues before the end of the CDR3; the remainder is reconstructed from the germline J gene. Other DNA sequences in this specimen translate into the identical CDR3. This sample was included in a study of T cell clonality in common variable immunodeficiency. General study results and limits: CVID patient heterogeneity limited repertoire-clinical complication correlations. CVID subjects shared fewer TCRbeta clones than healthy controls did. CVID subjects had higher TCRbeta clonality than healthy controls, most marked in about a third.

Most patients and controls had Caucasian heritage. CDR1 and CDR2 (germline): LNHDA, SQIVND (reference sequence). The length of the CDR3 is 19 residues. Generated by immunoSEQ multiplex PCR, the TCRdb table keeps only in-frame clones and is missing some. The sample includes fewer than 50,000 clones, none of them occurring once. This TCR was sampled from a person aged 18 to 75 in good health. The sample was peripheral blood mononuclear cells. The V call is TRBV19, the J call TRBJ2-1, with D perhaps matching TRBD1 (7 bases). CDR3 sequence reads: CASSNKGGRQGISYNEQFF. The part of the CDR3 DNA that was read is TGTGCTAGTAGTAACAAGGGAGGCCGACAGGGTATCTCCTACAATGAG. Full variable domain (rest looked up from reference TRBV19 and TRBJ2-1): DGGITQSPKYLFRKEGQNVTLSCEQNLNHDAMYWYRQDPGQGLRLIYYSQIVNDFQKGDIAEGYSVSREKKESFPLTVTSAQKNPTAFYLCASSNKGGRQGISYNEQFFGPGTRLTVL.